The clone carrying this TCR beta chain was detected only a few times. The target antigen is unknown. The germline V and J ends were trimmed by 5 bases and 8 bases, with 10 bases remaining between them. The CDR3 contains 12 residues. Germline-derived CDR1 and CDR2 are SEHNR and FQNEAQ (reference sequence). TCRdb re-analysed the 5' RACE reads in MiXCR, keeping a single row per CDR3 protein. The table has roughly 100,000 distinct CDR3 sequences, about 15% seen once. The data were obtained in a study of T-cell memory formation after mild COVID-19. Study-level background: Clusters of TCRs were largely donor specific. Whole-study findings and limits: Pre-infection memory showed some responding clones, and this suggested that cross-reactive memory joined.

The V and J genes are TRBV7-9 and TRBJ2-1; D tentatively fits TRBD1 or TRBD2 (6 bases each). The sequenced sample was PBMCs or a T cell subset sorted from them (not recorded which). The TCR sequence derives from an adult woman who had mild COVID-19 (a few samples of this study predate the infection). Cell type and time point are not known. The CDR3 loop reads CASSRRGDEQFF. Written as DNA, the CDR3 is TGTGCCAGCAGCCGTAGGGGGGATGAGCAGTTCTTC. Complete variable domain (other parts from reference TRBV7-9 and TRBJ2-1): DTGVSQNPRHKITKRGQNVTFRCDPISEHNRLYWYRQTLGQGPEFLTYFQNEAQLEKSRLLSDRFSAERPKGSFSTLEIQRTEQGDSAMYLCASSRRGDEQFFGPGTRLTVL.